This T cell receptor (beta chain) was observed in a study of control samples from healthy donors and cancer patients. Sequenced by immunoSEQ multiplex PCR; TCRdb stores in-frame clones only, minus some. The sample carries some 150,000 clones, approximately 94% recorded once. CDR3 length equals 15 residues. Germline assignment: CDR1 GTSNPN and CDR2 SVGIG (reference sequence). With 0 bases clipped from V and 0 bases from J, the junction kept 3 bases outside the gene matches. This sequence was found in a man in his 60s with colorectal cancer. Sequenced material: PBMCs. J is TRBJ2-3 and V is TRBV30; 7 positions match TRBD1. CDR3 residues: CAWSVGGISTDTQYF. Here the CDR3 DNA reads TGTGCCTGGAGTGTAGGGGGCATTAGCACAGATACGCAGTATTTT. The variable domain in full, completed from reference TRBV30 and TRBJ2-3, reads SQTIHQWPATLVQPVGSPLSLECTVEGTSNPNLYWYRQAAGRGLQLLFYSVGIGQISSEVPQNLSASRPQDRQFILSSKKLLLSDSGFYLCAWSVGGISTDTQYFGPGTRLTVL.